This entry concerns a single T cell receptor (beta chain). Its antigen is as yet unknown. Each CDR3 protein gets one entry after TCRdb re-called the 5' RACE reads with MiXCR. Among about 390,000 distinct CDR3 sequences listed, 21% were seen once. These data originate in a study of T-cell memory formation after mild COVID-19. Study results and caveats: Clones contracting over day 15 to 85 were CD4/CD8 balanced, with later expanders leaning CD4+.

The sequenced sample consisted of PBMCs or a T cell subset sorted from them (not recorded which). This TCR came from an adult woman who had mild COVID-19 (a few samples of this study predate the infection). Cell type and time point are not known.

CDR3 sequence reads: CASSQEETGEYEQYF. DNA for the CDR3: TGCGCCAGCAGCCAAGAGGAGACAGGGGAATACGAGCAGTACTTC. This chain connects TRBV4-1 to TRBJ2-7; 8 nucleotides line up with TRBD1. With 0 bases clipped from V and 4 bases from J, the junction kept 5 bases outside the gene matches. This CDR3 is built from 15 residues. Looked up from germline, CDR1 is MGHRA and CDR2 is YSYEKL.